These 5 T cell receptor beta chains originate from one sample sequenced in a study of cytomegalovirus exposure and HLA in healthy donors. The primer mix had 60 Vbeta and 13 Jbeta primers. This table comes from immunoSEQ multiplex PCR, and its TCRdb copy is limited to in-frame clones, with some not included. Of around 150,000 clones in the sample, roughly three quarters were seen once. Material for sequencing was PBMCs. These receptors originate from a man aged 40-49 years in good health and CMV-seronegative.

This chain uses TRBV7-2 with TRBJ1-4, with 8 bases matching TRBD1. The length of the CDR3 is 15 residues. The trim removed 5 bases at V and 7 bases at J, leaving 9 bases unmatched. The V gene's germline CDR1 is SGHTA and CDR2 FQGNSA. In nucleotides, the CDR3 is TGTGCCAGCAGCCCGCAGGGGGCGATAAGTGAAAAACTGTTTTTT. It is translated as CASSPQGAISEKLFF.

The rearrangement uses TRBV27 and TRBJ2-1; 8 bases line up with TRBD2. Germline CDR1 MNHEY, CDR2 SMNVEV (reference sequence). This CDR3 comprises 15 residues. V lost 3 bases, J lost 6 bases, and 7 bases stayed unmatched. The DNA of the CDR3 is TGTGCCAGCAGTTTCACGATAGCGGGGTCCAATGAGCAGTTCTTC. This sequence encodes CASSFTIAGSNEQFF.

The genes are TRBV4-3 and TRBJ2-2, with TRBD2 identical over 8 bases. CDR1 and CDR2 from the germline V gene are LGHNA and YSLEER. Trimming cost V 4 bases and J 6 bases; bases outside gene matches: 13. The CDR3 consists of 17 residues. The CDR3 spells CASSPQDRGGSPGELFF. The DNA for the CDR3 is TGCGCCAGCAGCCCTCAGGACCGGGGGGGTTCCCCCGGGGAGCTGTTTTTT.

The chain joins TRBV4-1 to TRBJ1-3; a possible D gene is TRBD1 (6 bases). Germline loops: CDR1 MGHRA, CDR2 YSYEKL. V was clipped by 3 bases and J by 3 bases, with 9 bases between them. This CDR3 spans 14 amino acids. CDR3 nucleotide sequence: TGCGCCAGCAGCCAGGGGGCGTTTGGAAACACCATATATTTT. It codes for CASSQGAFGNTIYF.

The chain is built from TRBV5-1 and TRBJ1-3, with 8 bases lining up with TRBD1. From germline, CDR1 is SGHRS and CDR2 YFSETQ. Trimming removed 4 bases from V and 0 bases from J; junction bases left unmatched: 6. The CDR3 runs 16 residues. The CDR3 protein is CASSPDRAYSGNTIYF. In DNA form, the CDR3 reads TGCGCCAGCAGCCCGGACAGGGCCTACTCTGGAAACACCATATATTTT.